Listed below are T cell receptor beta chains from one sample, sequenced in a study of shared clonotypes between healthy human individuals. Produced via immunoSEQ multiplex PCR; TCRdb's table is partial and in-frame only. The sample shows some 2.1 million clones, about 95% of them seen only once. The source material was naive CD4+ T cells sorted from blood. The receptor set was obtained from a man in his late teens or twenties in good health. Both conserved end residues are part of each CDR3. Each record gives: J gene, V gene, CDR3 length, clone size, D gene, CDR3 protein, CDR3 DNA. The D gene is left open where the match is weak. Clone size is shown for a subset of rows, as once, few, many or a class of expanded clone.

>TRBJ1-1|TRBV9|15|-|-
CASSVGGALDTEAFF
TGTGCCAGCAGCGTAGGGGGCGCTTTGGACACTGAAGCTTTCTTT
>TRBJ2-3|TRBV7-2|16|once|TRBD2
CASSLEPGLSTDTQYF
TGTGCCAGCAGCTTAGAACCGGGACTATCCACAGATACGCAGTATTTT
>TRBJ2-2|TRBV6-5|14|-|TRBD1
CASSRTGNTGELFF
TGTGCCAGCTCCCGGACAGGGAACACCGGGGAGCTGTTTTTT
>TRBJ2-7|TRBV5-1|14|-|-
CASSSAGGSYEQYF
TGCGCCAGCAGCTCGGCCGGGGGCTCCTACGAGCAGTACTTC
>TRBJ1-1|TRBV7-9|14|-|TRBD1
CASSLQGGNTEAFF
TGTGCCAGCAGCTTGCAGGGGGGGAACACTGAAGCTTTCTTT
>TRBJ2-7|TRBV25-1|16|-|TRBD2
CASSELGRGNSYEQYF
TGTGCCAGCAGTGAATTGGGGCGGGGGAACTCCTACGAGCAGTACTTC
>TRBJ1-2|TRBV28|12|few|-
CATRPGQYGYTF
TGTGCCACCAGGCCCGGACAGTATGGCTACACCTTC
>TRBJ2-1|TRBV30|14|-|TRBD2
CAWLAGVGYNEQFF
TGTGCCTGGTTAGCGGGAGTGGGTTACAATGAGCAGTTCTTC
>TRBJ1-2|TRBV19|14|-|-
CASTIPGINLGYTF
TGTGCCAGTACCATTCCTGGAATCAACCTTGGCTACACCTTC
>TRBJ1-3|TRBV5-1|15|-|-
CASSLGRLSGNTIYF
TGCGCCAGCAGCTTGGGGCGGCTCTCTGGAAACACCATATATTTT
>TRBJ2-1|TRBV28|15|-|-
CASSPQGTTYNEQFF
TGTGCCAGCAGTCCCCAGGGGACGACCTACAATGAGCAGTTCTTC
>TRBJ1-2|TRBV6-5|13|-|TRBD1
CASKTGDHYGYTF
TGTGCCAGCAAGACAGGGGATCATTATGGCTACACCTTC
>TRBJ2-1|TRBV10-3|15|-|TRBD2
CAISETSGRADEQFF
TGTGCCATCAGTGAAACTAGCGGGAGGGCCGATGAGCAGTTCTTC
>TRBJ2-7|TRBV28|13|-|-
CASGTGPPYEQYF
TGTGCCAGCGGTACGGGGCCACCTTACGAGCAGTACTTC
>TRBJ2-1|TRBV7-2|17|-|-
CASSPFSATRPNNEQFF
TGTGCCAGCAGCCCCTTCTCCGCGACTAGACCCAACAATGAGCAGTTCTTC
>TRBJ1-5|TRBV6-1|13|-|-
CASSTKGGQPQHF
TGTGCCAGCAGTACTAAGGGGGGGCAGCCCCAGCATTTT
>TRBJ2-3|TRBV20-1|11|once|-
CSASLANAQYF
TGCAGTGCCTCACTAGCAAACGCGCAGTATTTT
>TRBJ1-2|TRBV5-4|15|-|-
CASSHPRGPNYGYTF
TGTGCCAGCAGCCACCCCCGGGGACCGAACTATGGCTACACCTTC
>TRBJ1-2|TRBV5-1|15|-|-
CASSLGPHTNYGYTF
TGCGCCAGCAGCTTGGGCCCGCACACTAACTATGGCTACACCTTC
>TRBJ2-7|TRBV6-5|15|-|-
CASSYSRQGLGEQYF
TGTGCCAGCAGTTACTCGAGGCAGGGGTTGGGAGAGCAGTACTTC
>TRBJ2-1|TRBV28|15|-|TRBD2
CAHRLAGKSYNEQFF
TGTGCTCATAGGCTAGCGGGAAAAAGCTACAATGAGCAGTTCTTC
>TRBJ2-1|TRBV5-1|15|-|-
CASSSSGSSYNEQFF
TGCGCCAGCAGCTCCAGTGGGAGCTCCTACAATGAGCAGTTCTTC